The T cell receptor beta chain under discussion was sequenced for a study of identical twins. Germline V gene sequence: CDR1 SEHNR, CDR2 FQNEAQ (reference sequence). V was clipped by 1 base and J by 6 bases, with 10 bases between them. The CDR3 contains 13 residues. The authors used template switching to add a universal primer site and gave cDNA unique molecular identifiers. Each CDR3 protein gets one entry after TCRdb re-called the 5' RACE reads with MiXCR. The table has around 220,000 distinct CDR3 sequences, 11% to 15% seen once. Study-wide results and caveats: Out-of-frame sharing of TCR alpha in monozygotic twins was underestimated by models.

Every donor was a healthy Caucasian. Worth noting for this clonotype: Its specificity is not known.

The chain recombines TRBV7-9 with TRBJ2-7; a weak D match, TRBD1 (5 bases). The source material was memory (CD45RO+) T cells sorted from blood. The source is a young woman in good health. The CDR3 DNA reads TGTGCCAGCAGCTTAGATACAGGCTTCGAGCAGTACTTC. It translates to CASSLDTGFEQYF.